This T cell receptor (beta chain) was recorded in a study of CD8+ T cells in alopecia areata. Study conclusions and caveats: When scalp samples are sequenced, resident alphabeta T cells of normal skin are also captured.

RNA extraction was followed by reverse transcription into cDNA, which acted as the sequencing template. TCRdb's table, derived via immunoSEQ multiplex PCR, lists solely in-frame clones and lacks some. This sample has 120,000 to 150,000 clones, with 47% found just once. Peripheral blood and lesional scalp punch biopsies came from alopecia areata patients. Deletions cut 6 bases from V and 0 bases from J, with 9 bases between. The CDR3 consists of 14 residues. Germline V gene sequence: CDR1 SNHLY, CDR2 FYNNEI. As concerns this clone: Its antigen is not identified.

The source is a human donor with alopecia areata. The rearrangement uses TRBV2 and TRBJ2-1, with D uncertain. Material for sequencing was CD4+ T cells sorted from blood. This CDR3 is CASSLLSSYNEQFF. CDR3 bases: TGTGCCAGCAGCCTTTTGAGCTCCTACAATGAGCAGTTCTTC. The full variable domain, with the rest looked up from reference TRBV2 and TRBJ2-1, is EPEVTQTPSHQVTQMGQEVILRCVPISNHLYFYWYRQILGQKVEFLVSFYNNEISEKSEIFDDQFSVERPDGSNFTLKIRSTKLEDSAMYFCASSLLSSYNEQFFGPGTRLTVL.